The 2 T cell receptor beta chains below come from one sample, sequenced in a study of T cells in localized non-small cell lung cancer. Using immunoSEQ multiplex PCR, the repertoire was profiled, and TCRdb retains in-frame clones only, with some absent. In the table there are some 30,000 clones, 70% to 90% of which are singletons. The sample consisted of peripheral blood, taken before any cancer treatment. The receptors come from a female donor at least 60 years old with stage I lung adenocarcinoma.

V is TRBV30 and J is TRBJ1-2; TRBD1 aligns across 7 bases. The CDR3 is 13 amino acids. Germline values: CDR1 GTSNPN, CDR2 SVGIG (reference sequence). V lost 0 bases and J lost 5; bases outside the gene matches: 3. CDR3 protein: CAWSVQGGYGYTF. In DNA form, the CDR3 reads TGTGCCTGGAGTGTCCAGGGGGGGTATGGCTACACCTTC.

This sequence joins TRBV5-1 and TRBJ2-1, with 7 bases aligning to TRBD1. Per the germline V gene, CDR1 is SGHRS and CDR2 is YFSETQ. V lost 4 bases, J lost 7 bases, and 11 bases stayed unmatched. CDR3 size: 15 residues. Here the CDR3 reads CASSARQGPGNEQFF. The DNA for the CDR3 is TGCGCCAGCAGCGCTAGACAGGGCCCCGGAAATGAGCAGTTCTTC.